The 25 T cell receptor beta chains below come from one sample, sequenced in a study of immune characterization of retroperitoneal liposarcoma. A single record per CDR3 protein comes from TCRdb applying MiXCR to the PCR reads. The sample lists 7,000 or so distinct CDR3 sequences; roughly 29% were seen once. The sample taken for sequencing was tumor tissue. All receptors derive from a female donor with retroperitoneal liposarcoma.

The chain employs TRBV19 and TRBJ2-1; D is uncertain. V lost 5 bases, J lost 0 bases, and 17 bases lay in between. The CDR3 totals 17 residues. The germline V gene has CDR1 LNHDA and CDR2 SQIVND (reference sequence). CDR3 sequence (DNA): TGTGCCAGTAGTTCCTCTCGCCTCAGGAGCTCCTACAATGAGCAGTTCTTC. Encoded protein: CASSSSRLRSSYNEQFF. The entire variable domain, with the rest obtained from reference TRBV19 and TRBJ2-1, is as follows: DGGITQSPKYLFRKEGQNVTLSCEQNLNHDAMYWYRQDPGQGLRLIYYSQIVNDFQKGDIAEGYSVSREKKESFPLTVTSAQKNPTAFYLCASSSSRLRSSYNEQFFGPGTRLTVL.

The rearrangement links TRBV19 to TRBJ1-2; 9 bases are a match to TRBD1. Trimming cost V 3 bases and J 6 bases; bases outside gene matches: 2. The germline gives CDR1 LNHDA, CDR2 SQIVND (reference sequence). The CDR3 contains 13 residues. The DNA of the CDR3 is TGTGCCAGTAGTATGACAGGGGGAGATGGCTACACCTTC. It yields the protein CASSMTGGDGYTF. Looking up the rest from reference TRBV19 and TRBJ1-2 gives the full variable domain: DGGITQSPKYLFRKEGQNVTLSCEQNLNHDAMYWYRQDPGQGLRLIYYSQIVNDFQKGDIAEGYSVSREKKESFPLTVTSAQKNPTAFYLCASSMTGGDGYTFGSGTRLTVV.

CDR3 protein: CASSPGLYGTDTQYF. DNA for the CDR3: TGTGCCAGCAGCCCGGGACTGTATGGGACAGATACGCAGTATTTT. The chain uses TRBV7-3 and TRBJ2-3, with D possibly TRBD2 on 6 matching bases. CDR3 length: 15 residues. CDR1 and CDR2 (germline): SGHTA, FQGTGA. V lost 5 bases and J 3 bases, leaving 15 bases between the germline ends. The full variable domain, rest sourced from reference TRBV7-3 and TRBJ2-3, is GAGVSQTPSNKVTEKGKYVELRCDPISGHTALYWYRQSLGQGPEFLIYFQGTGAADDSGLPNDRFFAVRPEGSVSTLKIQRTERGDSAVYLCASSPGLYGTDTQYFGPGTRLTVL.

The V call is TRBV28, the J call TRBJ2-7; a weak D match, TRBD2 (5 bases). This CDR3 is built from 14 residues. Trimming pared 2 bases from V and 6 bases from J, leaving 14 bases between. Germline assignment: CDR1 MDHEN and CDR2 SYDVKM. CDR3 bases: TGTGCCAGCAGTTTAGGGAGTTTCGGTACCGAGCAGTACTTC. Encoded protein: CASSLGSFGTEQYF.

The rearrangement links TRBV7-4 to TRBJ2-7; tentatively, D is TRBD1 (5 bases). Trimming shortened V by 5 bases and J by 6 bases, and 11 bases separated the two germline ends. CDR3 length equals 12 residues. The V gene's germline CDR1 is SGHVT and CDR2 SQSDAQ. This CDR3 reads CASSHTGSEQYF. In DNA, the CDR3 is TGTGCCAGCAGCCACACAGGCTCCGAGCAGTACTTC.

This clonotype ranks as medium-sized. The V and J genes are TRBV5-5 and TRBJ2-1, with D unclear. The CDR3 runs to 11 residues. Trimming removed 6 bases from V and 6 bases from J, with 7 bases in between. Germline V CDR1 and CDR2: SGHKS, YYEKEE (reference sequence). The CDR3 DNA follows: TGTGCCAGCACCATAGGCAATGAGCAGTTCTTC. This gives the protein CASTIGNEQFF. Supplemented by reference TRBV5-5 and TRBJ2-1, the full variable domain reads DAGVTQSPTHLIKTRGQQVTLRCSPISGHKSVSWYQQVLGQGPQFIFQYYEKEERGRGNFPDRFSARQFPNYSSELNVNALLLGDSALYLCASTIGNEQFFGPGTRLTVL.

Concerning this clonotype itself: This could be a read error, since a much larger clone is one nucleotide away. This chain joins TRBV10-3 and TRBJ2-1, with D possibly being TRBD2 (5 bases). CDR1 is ENHRY, CDR2 SYGVKD, per germline. This CDR3 contains 14 residues. V was shortened by 3 bases and J by 13 bases, with 19 bases between the two germline ends. The CDR3 DNA is TGTGCCATCAGTGACCACGGGAAGTCGGAGACCCAGTTCTTC. It is translated as CAISDHGKSETQFF.

This clonotype has at least ten counts. The rearrangement joins TRBV7-2 to TRBJ2-5, with a weak D call TRBD2 (6 bases). This CDR3 has 14 amino acids. V shed 5 bases and J shed 11 bases, with 21 bases lying between them. Germline V gene lookup returns CDR1 SGHTA and CDR2 FQGNSA. This chain's CDR3 is CASSPPTDSRGQYF. As DNA, the CDR3 is TGTGCCAGCAGCCCGCCCACGGACTCCCGGGGGCAGTACTTC.

This clonotype was seen a few times. V usage is TRBV5-1 and J usage is TRBJ2-7, with TRBD2 identical over 8 bases. J was trimmed by 1 base and V by 4 bases; bases with no gene match: 16. Germline CDR1 reads SGHRS; CDR2 reads YFSETQ. CDR3 length: 18 residues. DNA for the CDR3: TGCGCCAGCAGCCCGTCCTCGGGAGGGGAGGGTTGGTCCTACGAGCAGTACTTC. Protein product: CASSPSSGGEGWSYEQYF.

This clonotype was seen repeatedly, ten times or more. The chain couples TRBV11-3 to TRBJ2-3, with 7 bases aligning to TRBD2. The germline gives CDR1 SGHNT, CDR2 YENEEA. The CDR3 consists of 15 residues. Unmatched junction bases numbered 1, after V lost 1 base and J lost 0 bases. CDR3 in amino acids: CASSLGGRSTDTQYF. DNA of the CDR3: TGTGCCAGCAGCTTAGGCGGGAGAAGCACAGATACGCAGTATTTT.

This clonotype was counted a few times. The gene calls are TRBV27 and TRBJ2-1, with 8 bases that match TRBD1. This CDR3 is built from 14 residues. Germline V gives CDR1 MNHEY, CDR2 SMNVEV (reference sequence). J lost 10 bases, V lost 2 bases, and 7 bases had no gene match. CDR3 loop: CASSLGTGSYEQFF. The CDR3 coding sequence is TGTGCCAGCAGTTTAGGGACAGGTTCCTACGAGCAGTTCTTC.

The chain is built from TRBV30 and TRBJ1-2; unclear D gene. Trimming pared 2 bases from V and 0 bases from J, leaving 4 bases between. Germline CDR1 reads GTSNPN; CDR2 reads SVGIG (reference sequence). The CDR3 is 12 residues long. The chain's CDR3 is CAWSSANYGYTF. CDR3 in DNA: TGTGCCTGGAGTTCAGCTAACTATGGCTACACCTTC.

Only one count was recorded for this clonotype. The chain has TRBV5-8 and TRBJ2-6; D unclear. The V end lost 0 bases, the J end lost 4 bases, and 8 bases lay between the germline ends. Germline V gene lookup returns CDR1 SGHTS and CDR2 YDEGEE. The CDR3 spans 15 residues. CDR3 sequence: CASSLGWAGANVLTF. In nucleotides, the CDR3 is TGTGCCAGCAGCTTGGGGTGGGCCGGGGCCAACGTCCTGACTTTC.

By share, this clonotype counts as large (0.1 to 1%). The gene calls are TRBV6-1 and TRBJ2-4; D remains unclear. Trimming shortened V by 5 bases and J by 3 bases, and 14 bases separated the two germline ends. The CDR3 has 15 residues. The germline CDR1 and CDR2 sequences are MNHNS and SASEGT. DNA for the CDR3: TGTGCCAGCAGTCCTCTGGATAGAAGCAAAAACATTCAGTACTTC. It encodes CASSPLDRSKNIQYF.

The chain has TRBV7-4 and TRBJ2-5, with 7 bases aligning to TRBD1. This CDR3 has 16 residues. V gave up 5 bases and J gave up 2 bases; unmatched junction bases: 11. Germline loops: CDR1 SGHVT, CDR2 SQSDAQ. Here the CDR3 reads CASSVTWGTEQETQYF. CDR3 nucleotides: TGTGCCAGCAGCGTAACATGGGGGACAGAACAAGAGACCCAGTACTTC.

V gene TRBV6-1 combines with J gene TRBJ2-1, with 8 bases matching TRBD2. J gave up 8 bases and V 8 bases, and 8 bases lay outside the gene matches. Germline V gene data show CDR1 as MNHNS and CDR2 as SASEGT. The CDR3 is 13 amino acids. The CDR3 DNA follows: TGTGCCAGCCAGAGACTAGCGTTCTATGAGCAGTTCTTC. The encoded protein is CASQRLAFYEQFF.

V and J are TRBV5-1 and TRBJ1-4; TRBD1 is a possible D gene (5 bases). V was shortened by 6 bases and J by 7 bases, with 16 bases between the two germline ends. The germline V gene encodes CDR1 SGHRS and CDR2 YFSETQ. There are 14 residues in the CDR3. In DNA form, the CDR3 reads TGCGCCAGCACCAAGGGAGGGGCGGGTGAAAAACTGTTTTTT. Amino acids: CASTKGGAGEKLFF.

This chain joins TRBV6-1 and TRBJ2-1; D unclear. V lost 7 bases and J 6 bases, leaving 10 bases between the germline ends. CDR1 is MNHNS and CDR2 is SASEGT in the germline V gene. The CDR3 totals 12 residues. CDR3 DNA sequence: TGTGCCAGCATTGCGAACATCAATGAGCAGTTCTTC. Its translation: CASIANINEQFF.

This clonotype is medium-sized in the sample. This sequence joins TRBV6-1 and TRBJ2-3; a possible D gene is TRBD2 (6 bases). V was pared by 4 bases and J by 4 bases, with 6 bases between. This CDR3 has 12 amino acids. CDR1 is MNHNS and CDR2 is SASEGT in the germline V gene. CDR3 residues: CASSGRADTQYF. For the CDR3, the DNA is TGTGCCAGCAGTGGGAGGGCAGATACGCAGTATTTT.

By its share, this clonotype is medium-sized. A much larger clone is a single base away; this may be a read error. The rearrangement uses TRBV7-6 and TRBJ2-1; D call uncertain. The ends were cut back, 1 base at V and 10 bases at J, with 14 bases in the middle. CDR3 length: 14 amino acids. Per germline, CDR1 SGHVS and CDR2 FNYEAQ. The CDR3 DNA is TGTGCCAGCAGCTTAGGTCCGACTCGATACGAGCAGTTCTTC. It encodes CASSLGPTRYEQFF.

There are a few counts of this clonotype. The chain links TRBV5-1 to TRBJ2-1; the D gene could be TRBD1 or TRBD2 (5 bases each). CDR1 is SGHRS, CDR2 YFSETQ, per germline. The germline V and J ends were trimmed by 5 bases and 10 bases, with 19 bases remaining between them. The CDR3 has 14 residues. CDR3 in amino acids: CASSLLDFREEQFF. CDR3 DNA sequence: TGCGCCAGCAGTTTGCTGGATTTCAGGGAGGAGCAGTTCTTC.

The rearrangement links TRBV6-1 to TRBJ2-3, with TRBD2 as a possible D gene (6 bases). V lost 8 bases to trimming and J lost 0 bases, with 15 bases between them. Germline V gives CDR1 MNHNS, CDR2 SASEGT. The CDR3 has 15 residues. The DNA of the CDR3 is TGTGCCAGCTCCTTTGAAGGGACTAGCACAGATACGCAGTATTTT. Translating gives CASSFEGTSTDTQYF.

This clonotype was seen many times. The J gene is TRBJ2-3, the V gene TRBV5-1; 7 nucleotides line up with TRBD2. Germline values: CDR1 SGHRS, CDR2 YFSETQ. The trim removed 4 bases at V and 4 bases at J, leaving 6 bases unmatched. This CDR3 region has 14 residues. CDR3 protein: CASSPGTKADTQYF. As DNA, the CDR3 is TGCGCCAGCAGCCCAGGGACTAAGGCAGATACGCAGTATTTT. The full variable domain, completed using reference TRBV5-1 and TRBJ2-3, is KAGVTQTPRYLIKTRGQQVTLSCSPISGHRSVSWYQQTPGQGLQFLFEYFSETQRNKGNFPGRFSGRQFSNSRSEMNVSTLELGDSALYLCASSPGTKADTQYFGPGTRLTVL.

This clonotype was seen a handful of times. The rearrangement joins TRBV11-2 to TRBJ2-1; the D gene could be TRBD1 or TRBD2 (5 bases each). The CDR3 covers 16 residues. V was cut by 5 bases and J by 2 bases, with 16 bases left in between. Per the germline V gene, CDR1 is SGHAT and CDR2 is FQNNGV. DNA for the CDR3: TGTGCCAGCAGCGTTTCAGGGTGGACTCCCTACAATGAGCAGTTCTTC. Encoded protein: CASSVSGWTPYNEQFF. Supplemented by reference TRBV11-2 and TRBJ2-1, the full variable domain reads EAGVAQSPRYKIIEKRQSVAFWCNPISGHATLYWYQQILGQGPKLLIQFQNNGVVDDSQLPKDRFSAERLKGVDSTLKIQPAKLEDSAVYLCASSVSGWTPYNEQFFGPGTRLTVL.

This clonotype was recorded many times. The chain couples TRBV6-1 to TRBJ2-2, with a possible D match to TRBD2 (6 bases). With 6 bases removed from V and 6 bases from J, the gap between germline ends came to 17 bases. Germline CDR1 MNHNS, CDR2 SASEGT. The CDR3 covers 15 residues. DNA of the CDR3: TGTGCCAGCAGCGACCTCGGGTCGGGGGCCGGGGAGCTGTTTTTT. It specifies CASSDLGSGAGELFF.